This T cell receptor (beta chain) was obtained from a study of blood T cell repertoires in COVID-19. Profiled with immunoSEQ multiplex PCR; TCRdb holds only in-frame clones, not every one. The sample has around 41,000 clones; around 88% are singletons. Per the germline V gene, CDR1 is SGHDN and CDR2 is FVKESK. Trimming left V 3 bases short and J 0 bases short, with 12 bases between. There are 16 residues in the CDR3. V is TRBV14 and J is TRBJ1-3; D is uncertain. This receptor was obtained from a woman of 80 years or more with active or convalescent COVID-19. The material sequenced was peripheral blood. Written as DNA, the CDR3 is TGTGCCAGCAGCCACGAGAGACTAATCTCTGGAAACACCATATATTTT. This encodes CASSHERLISGNTIYF.